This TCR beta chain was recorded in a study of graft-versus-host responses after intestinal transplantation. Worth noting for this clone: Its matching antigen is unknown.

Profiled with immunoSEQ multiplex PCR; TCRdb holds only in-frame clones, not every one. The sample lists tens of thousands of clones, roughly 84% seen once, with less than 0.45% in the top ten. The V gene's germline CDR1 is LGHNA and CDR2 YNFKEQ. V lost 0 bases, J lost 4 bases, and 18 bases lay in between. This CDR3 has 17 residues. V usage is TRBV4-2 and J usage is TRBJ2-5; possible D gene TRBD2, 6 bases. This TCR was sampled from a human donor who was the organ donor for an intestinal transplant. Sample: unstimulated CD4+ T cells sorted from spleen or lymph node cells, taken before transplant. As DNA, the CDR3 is TGTGCCAGCAGCCAAGATGCTTCGGAAGGAGGGTTAGAGACCCAGTACTTC. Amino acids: CASSQDASEGGLETQYF.